This TCR beta chain originates from a study of cytomegalovirus exposure and HLA in healthy donors. Study-wide findings and caveats: 150 to 200 TCR beta chains were listed as cytomegalovirus-associated. Using a false discovery rate of 0.05, a later analysis showed that 16,000 or so TCR beta sequences were associated with HLA alleles.

Trimming cost V 5 bases and J 8 bases; bases outside gene matches: 0. The CDR3 extends over 11 amino acids. Germline V gene lookup returns CDR1 MNHEY and CDR2 SVGAGI. PCR employed 60 Vbeta and 13 Jbeta primers. The repertoire was sequenced with immunoSEQ multiplex PCR; TCRdb's copy has only in-frame clones and lacks some. The sample lists around 190,000 clones, approximately 80% seen once, with about 3.5% in the top ten. Worth noting for this clone: Antigen unknown.

Sequences were obtained from PBMCs. This TCR was sampled from a man aged 35 to 55 in good health and CMV-seropositive. The chain recombines TRBV6-5 with TRBJ2-4; 7 bases line up with TRBD2. The CDR3 DNA follows: TGTGCCAGCAGTCGGGGGGACATTCAGTACTTC. Translation: CASSRGDIQYF.